These T cell receptor beta chains were read from a single sample in a study of T cells in localized non-small cell lung cancer. Sequencing was performed with immunoSEQ multiplex PCR; in TCRdb, only in-frame clones are kept and a portion is missing. Here the sample spans tens of thousands of clones, more than 80% being singletons. This material consisted of peripheral blood, taken before any cancer treatment. The receptors originated from a female donor at least 60 years old with stage I lung adenocarcinoma. Both conserved end residues are part of each CDR3. Expanded clones get a size class; other rows say once, few or many, or leave the size out.

clone size: -
CDR3 length: 14
V gene: TRBV5-6
J gene: TRBJ1-1
CDR3 protein: CASSLPRGNTEAFF

clone size: -
CDR3 length: 14
V gene: TRBV5-1
J gene: TRBJ2-5
CDR3 protein: CASSLEGRQETQYF

clone size: -
CDR3 length: 13
V gene: TRBV2
J gene: TRBJ2-5
CDR3 protein: CASGTVFMETQYF

clone size: -
CDR3 length: 10
V gene: TRBV9
J gene: TRBJ1-2
CDR3 protein: CASMWGGYTF

clone size: few
CDR3 length: 14
V gene: TRBV19
J gene: TRBJ1-2
CDR3 protein: CASNLQGTNYGYTF

clone size: -
CDR3 length: 15
V gene: TRBV6-1
J gene: TRBJ1-2
CDR3 protein: CASSEGWVPNYGYTF

clone size: once
CDR3 length: 15
V gene: TRBV19
J gene: TRBJ1-1
CDR3 protein: CASTPGGQGHTEAFF

clone size: -
CDR3 length: 13
V gene: TRBV6-6
J gene: TRBJ1-5
CDR3 protein: CASRVPSNQPQHF

clone size: -
CDR3 length: 14
V gene: TRBV6-6
J gene: TRBJ1-5
CDR3 protein: CASSLTGDNQPQHF

clone size: -
CDR3 length: 13
V gene: TRBV7-9
J gene: TRBJ2-5
CDR3 protein: CASSLGLRETQYF

clone size: -
CDR3 length: 16
V gene: TRBV4-1
J gene: TRBJ2-4
CDR3 protein: CASSLLGALAKNIQYF

clone size: -
CDR3 length: 14
V gene: TRBV2
J gene: TRBJ2-2
CDR3 protein: CATKDRLNTGELFF

clone size: -
CDR3 length: 14
V gene: TRBV7-9
J gene: TRBJ1-5
CDR3 protein: CASSRLNSNQPQHF

clone size: -
CDR3 length: 15
V gene: TRBV19
J gene: TRBJ1-1
CDR3 protein: CASSIDGRGDTEAFF

clone size: -
CDR3 length: 17
V gene: TRBV2
J gene: TRBJ1-2
CDR3 protein: CASRAIPGALTNYGYTF

clone size: -
CDR3 length: 13
V gene: TRBV7-3
J gene: TRBJ1-1
CDR3 protein: CASSRDPGGEAFF

clone size: -
CDR3 length: 12
V gene: TRBV29-1
J gene: TRBJ2-2
CDR3 protein: CSVEDNTGELFF

clone size: once
CDR3 length: 12
V gene: TRBV2
J gene: TRBJ1-2
CDR3 protein: CASSVGTYGYTF

clone size: -
CDR3 length: 17
V gene: TRBV1
J gene: TRBJ2-1
CDR3 protein: CTSSQGGSSGGKDEQFF

clone size: -
CDR3 length: 14
V gene: TRBV5-4
J gene: TRBJ1-6
CDR3 protein: CASTLQGNNSPLHF

clone size: -
CDR3 length: 13
V gene: TRBV5-1
J gene: TRBJ2-4
CDR3 protein: CASSLGRQNIQYF

clone size: -
CDR3 length: 12
V gene: TRBV28
J gene: TRBJ1-2
CDR3 protein: CASSFGRRGYTF

clone size: -
CDR3 length: 13
V gene: TRBV28
J gene: TRBJ1-6
CDR3 protein: CASFDRGSSPLHF

clone size: -
CDR3 length: 16
V gene: TRBV6-5
J gene: TRBJ1-1
CDR3 protein: CASSYFGTGVGTEAFF

clone size: -
CDR3 length: 13
V gene: TRBV6-1
J gene: TRBJ1-5
CDR3 protein: CASSDIGGQPQHF

clone size: -
CDR3 length: 14
V gene: TRBV29-1
J gene: TRBJ2-4
CDR3 protein: CSVQGRLAKNIQYF

clone size: -
CDR3 length: 15
V gene: TRBV6-4
J gene: TRBJ1-2
CDR3 protein: CASSENTGDFYGYTF

clone size: -
CDR3 length: 15
V gene: TRBV11-2
J gene: TRBJ1-2
CDR3 protein: CASSEYPRGNYGYTF

clone size: few
CDR3 length: 15
V gene: TRBV9
J gene: TRBJ1-1
CDR3 protein: CASSVGGQTNTEAFF

clone size: -
CDR3 length: 13
V gene: TRBV19
J gene: TRBJ2-5
CDR3 protein: CASSPQGVETQYF

clone size: -
CDR3 length: 18
V gene: TRBV7-3
J gene: TRBJ1-3
CDR3 protein: CASSLNPGAGNSGNTIYF

clone size: -
CDR3 length: 15
V gene: TRBV5-1
J gene: TRBJ1-4
CDR3 protein: CASSLDRGNNEKLFF

clone size: -
CDR3 length: 16
V gene: TRBV5-1
J gene: TRBJ2-3
CDR3 protein: CASSLQGTMSTDTQYF

clone size: -
CDR3 length: 15
V gene: TRBV18
J gene: TRBJ1-6
CDR3 protein: CASSPQGAMDSPLHF

clone size: -
CDR3 length: 13
V gene: TRBV15
J gene: TRBJ1-2
CDR3 protein: CATSAPSQRGYTF

clone size: -
CDR3 length: 21
V gene: TRBV7-7
J gene: TRBJ1-1
CDR3 protein: CASSLVSDGKGFTKRNTEAFF

clone size: -
CDR3 length: 16
V gene: TRBV5-4
J gene: TRBJ2-5
CDR3 protein: CASSSRTSGVVETQYF

clone size: -
CDR3 length: 14
V gene: TRBV5-1
J gene: TRBJ1-3
CDR3 protein: CASSLQSSGNTIYF

clone size: -
CDR3 length: 12
V gene: TRBV19
J gene: TRBJ1-5
CDR3 protein: CASSFGSQPQHF

clone size: -
CDR3 length: 13
V gene: TRBV11-2
J gene: TRBJ1-2
CDR3 protein: CASTPSGVRGYTF

clone size: -
CDR3 length: 12
V gene: TRBV19
J gene: TRBJ1-6
CDR3 protein: CASSISDSPLHF

clone size: -
CDR3 length: 12
V gene: TRBV29-1
J gene: TRBJ1-1
CDR3 protein: CSVGAWDTEAFF

clone size: once
CDR3 length: 16
V gene: TRBV5-5
J gene: TRBJ1-4
CDR3 protein: CASSLGGTGLNEKLFF

clone size: -
CDR3 length: 12
V gene: TRBV11-1
J gene: TRBJ2-7
CDR3 protein: CASSQDTLEQYF

clone size: -
CDR3 length: 14
V gene: TRBV12-5
J gene: TRBJ2-3
CDR3 protein: CASGPDSFPDTQYF

clone size: -
CDR3 length: 14
V gene: TRBV7-2
J gene: TRBJ1-2
CDR3 protein: CASSRFLRDPGYTF